This TCR beta chain was captured in a study of blood T cell repertoires in COVID-19. V was cut by 5 bases and J by 5 bases, with 22 bases left in between. CDR1 is MRHNA, CDR2 SNTAGT, per germline. The CDR3 is made up of 17 amino acids. This clone was seen many times. Assay: immunoSEQ multiplex PCR; the TCRdb copy retains only in-frame clones and omits some. The profile shows approximately 250,000 clones, about 86% of them singletons. The TCR originated in a man aged 30-40 years with acute COVID-19. The sequenced sample was PBMCs or T cells enriched from blood (not recorded which). This chain connects TRBV6-4 to TRBJ1-5; maybe TRBD1 (5 bases). The CDR3: CASSPWGLRQVDQPQHF. Written as DNA, the CDR3 is TGTGCCAGCAGTCCGTGGGGCCTTCGTCAGGTGGATCAGCCCCAGCATTTT.